The 30 T cell receptor beta chains below all came from one sample that was sequenced in a study of regulatory T cells in long-lasting Graves disease. CDR3-region Arm-PCR and iRepertoire HTBI primers produced the TCR beta libraries. TCRdb processed the multiplex PCR reads anew with MiXCR; each CDR3 protein has one entry. The table shows about 560,000 distinct CDR3 sequences, with 16% occurring only once. Noted time point: newly diagnosed GD, antithyroid drugs for less than 3 months. Scientists built the TCR library using RNA that was extracted from PBMCs. The sample also formed part of further work on T cells in Graves' hyperthyroidism and ophthalmopathy.

Source: peripheral blood mononuclear cells (PBMCs), taken at new diagnosis, from a patient treated with antithyroid drugs. These TCRs come from a man younger than 35 with Graves disease.

This clonotype showed up many times. V usage is TRBV11-2 and J usage is TRBJ1-5; D perhaps matches TRBD1 (6 bases). Germline V gene lookup returns CDR1 SGHAT and CDR2 FQNNGV. The CDR3 totals 15 residues. V dropped 6 bases and J dropped 0 bases, with 12 bases sitting between them. CDR3 region: CASSLEGDSNQPQHF. The CDR3 bases are TGTGCCAGCAGTCTAGAGGGGGATAGCAATCAGCCCCAGCATTTT.

This clonotype was seen ten or more times. V is TRBV12-3 or TRBV12-4 and J is TRBJ1-2; the D is unclear. The CDR3 consists of 16 residues. V lost 4 bases to trimming and J lost 3 bases, with 18 bases between them. Written as DNA, the CDR3 is TGTGCCAGCAGTTCCCGGGCGAGCTACCATTACTATGGCTACACCTTC. Translating gives CASSSRASYHYYGYTF.

This clonotype appeared many times. CDR3 sequence: CASSLGQLTYEQYF. The CDR3 DNA reads as TGTGCCAGCAGCCTGGGACAACTAACCTACGAGCAGTACTTC. The rearrangement uses TRBV6-1 and TRBJ2-7, with D possibly matching TRBD1 (6 bases). Germline V gene sequence: CDR1 MNHNS, CDR2 SASEGT. The CDR3 totals 14 residues. Trimming shortened V by 6 bases and J by 2 bases, and 14 bases separated the two germline ends.

This chain uses TRBV12-3 or TRBV12-4 with TRBJ2-7; TRBD1 aligns across 7 bases. The V segment lost 3 bases and the J segment 4 bases; nucleotides outside the gene matches: 6. The CDR3 runs 14 residues. The CDR3 bases are TGTGCCAGCAGTTTGAACTCACAGGGGTACGAGCAGTACTTC. It yields the protein CASSLNSQGYEQYF.

The chain uses TRBV12-3 or TRBV12-4 and TRBJ2-3; TRBD2 matches 8 bases. V gave up 7 bases and J gave up 4 bases; unmatched junction bases: 10. The length of the CDR3 is 15 residues. CDR3 nucleotide sequence: TGTGCCAGCACTAGCCTGCGGGAGGTTGCAGATACGCAGTATTTT. Encoded protein: CASTSLREVADTQYF.

V gene TRBV28 combines with J gene TRBJ2-2; TRBD2 might be the D (5 bases). V lost 5 bases to trimming and J lost 3 bases, with 10 bases between them. CDR1 MDHEN and CDR2 SYDVKM come from the germline V gene. There are 14 residues in the CDR3. The CDR3, as DNA: TGTGCCAGCAGTGAATACGGGGACACCGGGGAGCTGTTTTTT. Amino acid sequence: CASSEYGDTGELFF.

Many counts were recorded for this clonotype. The V call is TRBV28, the J call TRBJ2-7, with D unclear. Germline V gives CDR1 MDHEN, CDR2 SYDVKM. V was cut by 2 bases and J by 0 bases, with 14 bases left in between. There are 16 residues in the CDR3. The DNA for the CDR3 is TGTGCCAGCAGTTTAGATGGCCAGTCAAGCTCCTACGAGCAGTACTTC. Translating gives CASSLDGQSSSYEQYF.

This clonotype appeared a few times. The genes are TRBV7-9 and TRBJ1-4; 7 bases align to TRBD1. Unmatched junction bases numbered 8, after V lost 5 bases and J lost 5 bases. Germline values: CDR1 SEHNR, CDR2 FQNEAQ (reference sequence). CDR3 length equals 15 residues. The CDR3, as DNA: TGTGCCAGCAGCCCCCGAGGGACAGAAAATGAAAAACTGTTTTTT. This encodes CASSPRGTENEKLFF.

This clonotype was counted ten times or more. The chain couples TRBV5-1 to TRBJ2-1; D remains ambiguous. The germline V and J ends were trimmed by 0 bases and 9 bases, with 10 bases remaining between them. The CDR3 totals 13 residues. Germline V gene lookup returns CDR1 SGHRS and CDR2 YFSETQ. The CDR3 DNA is TGCGCCAGCAGCTTGGGTGGGTCGAGTGAGCAGTTCTTC. It specifies CASSLGGSSEQFF.

V and J are TRBV29-1 and TRBJ2-3; possible D gene TRBD2, 6 bases. The CDR3 has 14 amino acids. Per the germline V gene, CDR1 is SQVTM and CDR2 is ANQGSEA. V shed 1 base and J shed 4 bases, with 12 bases lying between them. CDR3 in amino acids: CSVEGGITSDTQYF. For the CDR3, the DNA is TGCAGCGTTGAAGGCGGGATAACTTCAGATACGCAGTATTTT.

This clonotype has a count of ten or more. V is TRBV6-2 or TRBV6-3 and J is TRBJ1-1; D is perhaps TRBD1 (6 bases). From germline, CDR1 is MNHEY and CDR2 SVGEGT. The CDR3 runs 13 residues. The V gene lost 2 bases and the J gene lost 2 bases, with 6 bases spanning the gap. The CDR3 sequence is CASSYGTNTEAFF. The CDR3 DNA sequence: TGTGCCAGCAGTTACGGGACAAACACTGAAGCTTTCTTT.

This clonotype appeared once. The CDR3 region is CASSVDPGVGNIQYF. As DNA, the CDR3 is TGTGCCAGCAGCGTAGACCCGGGAGTGGGTAACATTCAGTACTTC. The gene calls are TRBV9 and TRBJ2-4, with D possibly matching TRBD2 (6 bases). Germline V gives CDR1 SGDLS, CDR2 YYNGEE. CDR3 length equals 15 residues. Trimming removed 0 bases from V and 7 bases from J, with 14 bases in between.

There are many counts of this clonotype. The rearrangement joins TRBV11-1 to TRBJ2-1; D not certain. The CDR3 has 15 amino acids. CDR1 and CDR2 from the germline V gene are SGHAT and FQDESV (reference sequence). V lost 7 bases and J 10 bases, leaving 23 bases between the germline ends. CDR3 bases: TGTGCCAGCACCCTCTCTGGCGGCAGGCCCAGAGAGCAGTTCTTC. This sequence encodes CASTLSGGRPREQFF.

The chain recombines TRBV5-1 with TRBJ2-6; unclear D gene. The CDR3 runs 14 residues. Per the germline V gene, CDR1 is SGHRS and CDR2 is YFSETQ. V shed 7 bases and J shed 0 bases, with 8 bases lying between them. CDR3 region: CASGLSSGANVLTF. The CDR3 DNA reads TGCGCCAGCGGGTTATCCTCTGGGGCCAACGTCCTGACTTTC.

V is TRBV28 and J is TRBJ1-5, with TRBD1 as a possible D gene (6 bases). The CDR3 sequence is 14 residues long. Trimming removed 0 bases at V and 6 bases at J, with 9 bases between. Germline CDR1 is MDHEN and CDR2 is SYDVKM. The CDR3 nucleotides read TGTGCCAGCAGTTTATGGCGGGGGCCTCAGCCCCAGCATTTT. It yields the protein CASSLWRGPQPQHF.

This clonotype has ten or more counts. CDR3 loop: CSAFVAGITDTQYF. CDR3 sequence (DNA): TGCAGTGCTTTTGTAGCGGGAATCACAGATACGCAGTATTTT. The V gene is TRBV20-1, the J gene TRBJ2-3; 8 bases map to TRBD2. CDR1 DFQATT and CDR2 SNEGSKA come from the germline V gene (reference sequence). This CDR3 spans 14 amino acids. Trimming at V came to 5 bases and at J to 2 bases, leaving 6 bases not matched to a gene.

This clonotype was observed at least ten times. The J gene is TRBJ1-1, the V gene TRBV28, with D perhaps TRBD1 (6 bases). The ends were cut back, 5 bases at V and 6 bases at J, with 13 bases in the middle. There are 13 residues in the CDR3. Germline CDR1 is MDHEN and CDR2 is SYDVKM. The CDR3 is CASSPGDGAEAFF. The CDR3 nucleotides read TGTGCCAGCAGTCCAGGGGACGGCGCTGAAGCTTTCTTT. Filled out from reference TRBV28 and TRBJ1-1, the complete variable domain reads DVKVTQSSRYLVKRTGEKVFLECVQDMDHENMFWYRQDPGLGLRLIYFSYDVKMKEKGDIPEGYSVSREKKERFSLILESASTNQTSMYLCASSPGDGAEAFFGQGTRLTVV.

This chain links TRBV30 with TRBJ1-2, with D uncertain. The CDR3 is made up of 14 amino acids. With 0 bases removed from V and 5 bases from J, the gap between germline ends came to 13 bases. Germline CDR1 and CDR2: GTSNPN and SVGIG (reference sequence). The CDR3 DNA sequence: TGTGCCTGGAGTGTAGGAAGGGCACGGTATGGCTACACCTTC. This sequence encodes CAWSVGRARYGYTF. Supplemented by reference TRBV30 and TRBJ1-2, the full variable domain reads SQTIHQWPATLVQPVGSPLSLECTVEGTSNPNLYWYRQAAGRGLQLLFYSVGIGQISSEVPQNLSASRPQDRQFILSSKKLLLSDSGFYLCAWSVGRARYGYTFGSGTRLTVV.

The chain recombines TRBV12-3 or TRBV12-4 with TRBJ1-5, with 9 bases that match TRBD1. The CDR3 sequence is 15 residues long. Trimming at V came to 7 bases and at J to 3 bases, leaving 7 bases not matched to a gene. The CDR3 loop is CASTLQGALNQPQHF. Here the CDR3 DNA reads TGTGCCAGCACACTACAGGGGGCCCTCAATCAGCCCCAGCATTTT.

This clonotype was recorded once. The chain recombines TRBV4-1 with TRBJ2-3; TRBD2 matches 7 bases. Germline CDR1 and CDR2: MGHRA and YSYEKL. The V segment lost 4 bases and the J segment 4 bases; nucleotides outside the gene matches: 14. The length of the CDR3 is 17 residues. The DNA for the CDR3 is TGCGCCAGCAGCCGGAGTCTCCGTGGCGGGAGCCCAGATACGCAGTATTTT. It is translated as CASSRSLRGGSPDTQYF.

This clonotype came up many times. This rearrangement joins TRBV28 to TRBJ2-7; D may correspond to TRBD1 or TRBD2 (7 bases each). Germline CDR1 and CDR2: MDHEN and SYDVKM. Deletions cut 5 bases from V and 3 bases from J, with 20 bases between. The CDR3 totals 16 residues. CDR3 sequence reads: CASSPLRGGGIYEQYF. The CDR3 DNA reads as TGTGCCAGCAGTCCCCTCAGGGGGGGCGGAATCTACGAGCAGTACTTC.

This clonotype was seen a few times. This chain links TRBV6-1 with TRBJ2-4, with D perhaps given as TRBD1 or TRBD2 (5 bases each). Germline V lookup: CDR1 MNHNS, CDR2 SASEGT. This CDR3 is built from 14 residues. The ends were cut back, 6 bases at V and 8 bases at J, with 17 bases in the middle. The CDR3 region has the DNA TGTGCCAGCAGAGATTTAGGGGACCCGGACATTCAGTACTTC. Protein: CASRDLGDPDIQYF.

In its sample, this clonotype was seen a few times. This chain joins TRBV3-1 and TRBJ1-4; possibly TRBD1 for D (5 bases). V was shortened by 4 bases and J by 0 bases, with 15 bases between the two germline ends. This CDR3 spans 17 amino acids. Germline V gives CDR1 LGHDT, CDR2 YNNKEL (reference sequence). The CDR3 loop is CASSPGGPHATNEKLFF. The CDR3 nucleotides are TGTGCCAGCAGCCCGGGGGGACCCCATGCAACTAATGAAAAACTGTTTTTT.

This sequence joins TRBV9 and TRBJ1-2; no clear D gene. The CDR3 runs 15 residues. V was clipped by 0 bases and J by 4 bases, with 13 bases between them. Germline values: CDR1 SGDLS, CDR2 YYNGEE. The CDR3 sequence is CASSVESAMGYGYTF. CDR3 bases: TGTGCCAGCAGCGTAGAGTCGGCCATGGGCTATGGCTACACCTTC. The full variable domain, with the rest looked up from reference TRBV9 and TRBJ1-2, is DSGVTQTPKHLITATGQRVTLRCSPRSGDLSVYWYQQSLDQGLQFLIQYYNGEERAKGNILERFSAQQFPDLHSELNLSSLELGDSALYFCASSVESAMGYGYTFGSGTRLTVV.

The CDR3 bases are TGTGCCAGCAGCCAAGGGGTCCCTAATGAGCAGTTCTTC. It encodes CASSQGVPNEQFF. V usage is TRBV4-2 and J usage is TRBJ2-1; D unresolved. CDR1 LGHNA and CDR2 YNFKEQ come from the germline V gene. The V end was cut by 1 base, the J end by 7 bases, with 8 bases between. The CDR3 has 13 residues.

This clonotype was picked up a small number of times. The chain uses TRBV6-1 and TRBJ1-3; no reliable D call. Trimming cost V 3 bases and J 0 bases, with 3 bases left between them. CDR1 is MNHNS and CDR2 is SASEGT in the germline V gene. The CDR3 loop spans 13 amino acids. This CDR3 is CASSEVSGNTIYF. CDR3 sequence (DNA): TGTGCCAGCAGTGAGGTCTCTGGAAACACCATATATTTT.

This clonotype was seen ten or more times. V usage is TRBV3-1 and J usage is TRBJ1-1; possibly TRBD1 for D (5 bases). V lost 4 bases, J lost 8 bases, and 8 bases lay in between. Per germline, CDR1 LGHDT and CDR2 YNNKEL (reference sequence). The CDR3 is 11 amino acids. The CDR3 reads CASSRGVEAFF. In nucleotides, the CDR3 is TGTGCCAGCAGCCGGGGGGTCGAAGCTTTCTTT.

The V call is TRBV5-1, the J call TRBJ2-2; maybe TRBD1 (6 bases). Germline CDR1 SGHRS, CDR2 YFSETQ. The V end was cut by 7 bases, the J end by 2 bases, with 9 bases between. CDR3 size: 13 residues. In DNA, the CDR3 is TGCGCCAGCCAAGGGGGAAACACCGGGGAGCTGTTTTTT. Translating gives CASQGGNTGELFF.

This clonotype occurred many times. The V call is TRBV24-1, the J call TRBJ2-5; D may match TRBD1 or TRBD2 (6 bases each). CDR1 KGHDR and CDR2 SFDVKD come from the germline V gene. V was pared by 7 bases and J by 7 bases, with 12 bases between. The CDR3 covers 12 residues. The CDR3 nucleotides read TGTGCCACCAGCGCCAAGGGGGGGACCCAGTACTTC. Its protein product is CATSAKGGTQYF.

The table lists this clonotype with a few counts. The J gene is TRBJ1-1, the V gene TRBV10-3, with D possibly matching TRBD1 (6 bases). Trimming removed 4 bases at V and 3 bases at J, with 9 bases between. The CDR3 has 13 residues. CDR1 and CDR2 (germline): ENHRY, SYGVKD. CDR3 in DNA: TGTGCCATCAGTGGAGGGGGGGACACTGAAGCTTTCTTT. Translating it yields CAISGGGDTEAFF.